Following are 32 T cell receptor beta chains from one sample sequenced in a study of blood T cell repertoires in COVID-19. TCRdb keeps only in-frame clones here, not all; method: immunoSEQ multiplex PCR. The data hold 150,000 or so clones, with roughly three quarters observed a single time. The sample taken for sequencing was peripheral blood. The receptors stem from a woman aged 65 to 85 with acute or convalescent COVID-19.

The chain is built from TRBV5-1 and TRBJ2-7, with 11 bases aligning to TRBD2. J was trimmed by 3 bases and V by 2 bases; bases with no gene match: 7. Per germline, CDR1 SGHRS and CDR2 YFSETQ. The CDR3 extends over 16 amino acids. The DNA for the CDR3 is TGCGCCAGCAGCTTTCAACTAGCGGGAGAATACTACGAGCAGTACTTC. Translating it yields CASSFQLAGEYYEQYF.

This clone was seen only a few times. This chain connects TRBV7-2 to TRBJ2-2; TRBD2 agrees at 9 bases. Germline V CDR1 and CDR2: SGHTA, FQGNSA. V trimming: 5 bases; J trimming: 6 bases; junction bases outside the gene matches: 4. The length of the CDR3 is 14 residues. DNA of the CDR3: TGTGCCAGCAGCGCAGCGGGGGGCGCCGGGGAGCTGTTTTTT. Encoded protein: CASSAAGGAGELFF.

V is TRBV7-6 and J is TRBJ2-5, with TRBD2 as a possible D gene (5 bases). The CDR3 loop spans 15 amino acids. In germline, CDR1 is SGHVS, CDR2 FNYEAQ. Trimming shortened V by 4 bases and J by 1 base, and 13 bases separated the two germline ends. In nucleotides, the CDR3 is TGTGCCAGCAGCTCCGTTCCGGGGTCCCAAGAGACCCAGTACTTC. It codes for CASSSVPGSQETQYF.

This clone was seen a single time. The V call is TRBV5-6, the J call TRBJ1-1; the D is unclear. Germline-derived CDR1 and CDR2 are SGHDT and YYEEEE. V lost 2 bases to trimming and J lost 8 bases, with 7 bases between them. This CDR3 has 11 residues. The CDR3 coding sequence is TGTGCCAGCAGCTTTGCGGAGGAAGCTTTCTTT. The encoded protein is CASSFAEEAFF.

The rearrangement links TRBV11-2 to TRBJ1-6; D remains unclear. V lost 7 bases and J lost 6, with 7 bases in between. Germline V CDR1 and CDR2: SGHAT, FQNNGV. The CDR3 contains 12 residues. CDR3 coding DNA: TGTGCCAGCACCCATTCTAATTCACCCCTCCACTTT. Translating gives CASTHSNSPLHF.

A word on this clone: Within the sample, other DNA sequences also encode this same CDR3. The V gene is TRBV13, the J gene TRBJ1-3; no clear D gene. Trimming removed 2 bases at V and 0 bases at J, with 8 bases between. CDR3 length equals 15 residues. Germline V gene data show CDR1 as PRHDT and CDR2 as FYEKMQ (reference sequence). CDR3 in DNA: TGTGCCAGCAGCTTAACGCCGAGCTCTGGAAACACCATATATTTT. It encodes CASSLTPSSGNTIYF.

The rearrangement links TRBV5-6 to TRBJ2-5; D might be TRBD1 (7 bases). The germline V gene has CDR1 SGHDT and CDR2 YYEEEE. CDR3 length equals 17 residues. Trimming stripped 4 bases from V and 0 bases from J, with 19 bases between. The chain's CDR3 is CASSLMRDRLYQETQYF. CDR3 bases: TGTGCCAGCAGCCTTATGCGGGACAGACTTTACCAAGAGACCCAGTACTTC.

This chain connects TRBV10-1 to TRBJ1-5, with 8 bases lining up with TRBD1. The germline V gene has CDR1 WNHNN and CDR2 SYGVQD (reference sequence). CDR3 length: 16 residues. The trim removed 6 bases at V and 1 base at J, leaving 8 bases unmatched. The CDR3 sequence is CASRGQGLISNQPQHF. DNA of the CDR3: TGCGCCAGCAGAGGACAGGGCCTTATCAGCAATCAGCCCCAGCATTTT.

The J gene is TRBJ1-1, the V gene TRBV18; D is ambiguous. This CDR3 is built from 13 residues. The V gene's germline CDR1 is KGHSH and CDR2 LQKENI. Deletions cut 3 bases from V and 8 bases from J, with 13 bases between. CDR3 in DNA: TGTGCCAGCTCACCCCGGGATGTCGGGGAAGCTTTCTTT. This sequence encodes CASSPRDVGEAFF.

The chain uses TRBV4-2 and TRBJ1-2, with 9 bases identical to TRBD1. V gave up 7 bases and J gave up 7 bases; unmatched junction bases: 7. The CDR3 has 13 amino acids. Germline V gene data show CDR1 as LGHNA and CDR2 as YNFKEQ. CDR3 in DNA: TGTGCCAGCAATCCCGGGACAGGGTCTGGCTACACCTTC. It translates to CASNPGTGSGYTF.

The chain couples TRBV28 to TRBJ1-4; D may be TRBD1 (5 bases). CDR3 length equals 13 residues. CDR1 and CDR2 from the germline V gene are MDHEN and SYDVKM. Trimming left V 8 bases short and J 7 bases short, with 14 bases between. The CDR3 protein is CASSRTKGEKLFF. The CDR3 DNA reads as TGTGCCAGCTCTAGGACAAAAGGTGAAAAACTGTTTTTT. Full variable domain (rest looked up from reference TRBV28 and TRBJ1-4): DVKVTQSSRYLVKRTGEKVFLECVQDMDHENMFWYRQDPGLGLRLIYFSYDVKMKEKGDIPEGYSVSREKKERFSLILESASTNQTSMYLCASSRTKGEKLFFGSGTQLSVL.

The table lists this clone with a few counts. The rearrangement joins TRBV3-1 (or the pseudogene TRBV3-2) to TRBJ1-2; 7 bases align to TRBD1. Germline CDR1 and CDR2: LGHDT and YNNKEL (reference sequence). This CDR3 contains 15 residues. V gave up 1 base and J gave up 6 bases; unmatched junction bases: 8. CDR3 nucleotide sequence: TGTGCCAGCAGCCAAGGGTACAGGGGCCCGAATGGCTACACCTTC. This encodes CASSQGYRGPNGYTF.

This clone was picked up a small number of times. The V and J genes are TRBV15 and TRBJ2-7, with D uncertain. Trimming removed 0 bases at V and 0 bases at J, with 9 bases between. Germline values: CDR1 LNHNV, CDR2 YYDKDF (reference sequence). This CDR3 is built from 15 residues. CDR3 sequence (DNA): TGTGCCACCAGCAGAGATTTGGGCAGCTCCTACGAGCAGTACTTC. This translates into CATSRDLGSSYEQYF.

The chain joins TRBV10-1 to TRBJ2-2, with 7 bases that match TRBD1. From germline, CDR1 is WNHNN and CDR2 SYGVQD (reference sequence). The CDR3 contains 14 residues. The V and J ends lost 0 bases and 10 bases, in that order; junction bases with no gene match: 5. The CDR3 DNA is TGCGCCAGCAGTGAGTCGACAGGGTCAGTGGAGCTGTTTTTT. Translated, it gives CASSESTGSVELFF.

The gene calls are TRBV11-3 and TRBJ1-3; the match to TRBD1 covers 7 bases. The germline gives CDR1 SGHNT, CDR2 YENEEA. After removal of 6 bases from V and 2 bases from J, the junction contained 4 bases not matched to a gene. This CDR3 region has 14 residues. In DNA, the CDR3 is TGTGCCAGCAGTCCGGACAGGACTGGAAACACCATATATTTT. Its translation is CASSPDRTGNTIYF.

V usage is TRBV20-1 and J usage is TRBJ2-3, with D possibly being TRBD2 (6 bases). The CDR3 is made up of 12 amino acids. Germline CDR1 DFQATT, CDR2 SNEGSKA (reference sequence). V lost 3 bases to trimming and J lost 5 bases, with 9 bases between them. CDR3 sequence reads: CSASSGVDTQYF. The CDR3 bases are TGCAGTGCTAGTTCGGGGGTAGATACGCAGTATTTT.

Only a few counts were recorded for this clone. The V call is TRBV7-6, the J call TRBJ2-7, with 8 bases aligning to TRBD2. CDR3 size: 16 residues. Germline loops: CDR1 SGHVS, CDR2 FNYEAQ. V lost 0 bases and J lost 2; bases outside the gene matches: 6. The CDR3 reads CASSLAVSGRAYEQYF. For the CDR3, the DNA is TGTGCCAGCAGCTTAGCTGTCTCCGGGAGGGCCTACGAGCAGTACTTC.

A single count supports this clone. The genes are TRBV7-9 and TRBJ1-4; D call uncertain. Germline V gene data show CDR1 as SEHNR and CDR2 as FQNEAQ (reference sequence). The length of the CDR3 is 13 residues. V was pared by 3 bases and J by 4 bases, with 6 bases between. Here the CDR3 reads CASSFEFNEKLFF. CDR3 coding DNA: TGTGCCAGCAGCTTCGAGTTTAATGAAAAACTGTTTTTT.

This clone was counted a single time. The chain combines TRBV5-4 with TRBJ2-4; 7 bases agree with TRBD1. V lost 3 bases to trimming and J lost 0 bases; unmatched junction nucleotides: 12. The CDR3 spans 18 residues. Per the germline V gene, CDR1 is SGHNT and CDR2 is YYREEE (reference sequence). CDR3 in DNA: TGTGCCAGCAGCTCCGGGACAGCCGGGCCGGGAGCCAAAAACATTCAGTACTTC. This translates into CASSSGTAGPGAKNIQYF.

The V call is TRBV15, the J call TRBJ1-6; no clear D. The CDR3 has 15 amino acids. V gave up 0 bases and J gave up 3 bases, with 6 bases separating them. In germline, CDR1 is LNHNV, CDR2 YYDKDF (reference sequence). The CDR3 DNA sequence: TGTGCCACCAGCAGAGATTCCCTCTATAATTCACCCCTCCACTTT. It codes for CATSRDSLYNSPLHF.

The V gene is TRBV29-1, the J gene TRBJ1-2; possible D gene TRBD1, 6 bases. The V end lost 3 bases, the J end lost 5 bases, and 10 bases lay between the germline ends. The germline V gene has CDR1 SQVTM and CDR2 ANQGSEA. The CDR3 loop spans 12 amino acids. CDR3 nucleotides: TGCAGCGTTGAGAGACAGGAGTATGGCTACACCTTC. It codes for CSVERQEYGYTF.

The chain combines TRBV7-9 with TRBJ1-4; D uncertain. Trimming cost V 7 bases and J 7 bases, with 13 bases left between them. CDR3 length: 13 amino acids. Germline values: CDR1 SEHNR, CDR2 FQNEAQ (reference sequence). CDR3 sequence: CASTSPVSEKLFF. The CDR3 nucleotides are TGTGCCAGCACCTCCCCCGTTAGTGAAAAACTGTTTTTT. The complete variable domain, with remaining parts taken from reference TRBV7-9 and TRBJ1-4, reads DTGVSQNPRHKITKRGQNVTFRCDPISEHNRLYWYRQTLGQGPEFLTYFQNEAQLEKSRLLSDRFSAERPKGSFSTLEIQRTEQGDSAMYLCASTSPVSEKLFFGSGTQLSVL.

This clone was picked up one time. V is TRBV10-3 and J is TRBJ1-1; TRBD1 agrees at 9 bases. The CDR3 extends over 13 amino acids. In germline, CDR1 is ENHRY, CDR2 SYGVKD. The V segment lost 6 bases and the J segment 4 bases; nucleotides outside the gene matches: 3. The CDR3 DNA sequence: TGTGCCATCAGGGGGACAGGGAGCACTGAAGCTTTCTTT. Translated: CAIRGTGSTEAFF.

The rearrangement links TRBV10-3 to TRBJ2-2, with D possibly matching TRBD2 (5 bases). This CDR3 has 16 amino acids. Germline values: CDR1 ENHRY, CDR2 SYGVKD. V was trimmed by 0 bases and J by 4 bases, leaving 12 bases between them. In nucleotides, the CDR3 is TGTGCCATCAGTGAGTCGACTCGGGGTGTCACCGGGGAGCTGTTTTTT. Residues: CAISESTRGVTGELFF.

In its sample, this clone was seen once. The chain combines TRBV5-6 with TRBJ1-2, with D possibly matching TRBD1 (6 bases). The V gene lost 1 base and the J gene lost 2 bases, with 9 bases spanning the gap. The CDR3 covers 14 residues. Germline CDR1 is SGHDT and CDR2 is YYEEEE. The chain's CDR3 is CASSLTGPNYGYTF. In nucleotides, the CDR3 is TGTGCCAGCAGCTTGACAGGGCCCAACTATGGCTACACCTTC. Complete variable domain (other parts from reference TRBV5-6 and TRBJ1-2): DAGVTQSPTHLIKTRGQQVTLRCSPKSGHDTVSWYQQALGQGPQFIFQYYEEEERQRGNFPDRFSGHQFPNYSSELNVNALLLGDSALYLCASSLTGPNYGYTFGSGTRLTVV.

The chain recombines TRBV19 with TRBJ2-3, with 13 bases that match TRBD2. The germline gives CDR1 LNHDA, CDR2 SQIVND (reference sequence). This CDR3 spans 16 amino acids. The V gene end was trimmed by 7 bases and the J gene end by 3 bases; junction bases not matched to a gene: 7. The CDR3 bases are TGTGCCAGTACCCGACTAGCGGGGGGTCTGACAGATACGCAGTATTTT. This codes for CASTRLAGGLTDTQYF.

On this clone itself: The identical CDR3 is also encoded by other nucleotide sequences in the sample. The gene calls are TRBV29-1 and TRBJ2-5, with 11 nucleotides matching TRBD2. The CDR3 runs 16 residues. After removal of 3 bases from V and 2 bases from J, the junction contained 8 bases not matched to a gene. Germline lookup yields CDR1 SQVTM and CDR2 ANQGSEA. The CDR3 here is CSVDGLAGGPQETQYF. The DNA for the CDR3 is TGCAGCGTTGATGGGCTAGCGGGGGGACCTCAAGAGACCCAGTACTTC.

The V call is TRBV10-2, the J call TRBJ2-3; weak D call: TRBD2 (7 bases). The CDR3 consists of 13 residues. V was trimmed by 7 bases and J by 2 bases, leaving 10 bases between them. Looked up from germline, CDR1 is WSHSY and CDR2 is SAAADI. CDR3 nucleotide sequence: TGCGCCAGCAACCGGGGGGCCACAGATACGCAGTATTTT. Translating it yields CASNRGATDTQYF.

This clone was seen only once. This chain connects TRBV5-1 to TRBJ2-7; 11 bases line up with TRBD1. With V trimmed by 5 bases and J by 5 bases, 9 bases remained unmatched. This CDR3 contains 15 residues. Germline V gene lookup returns CDR1 SGHRS and CDR2 YFSETQ. The DNA of the CDR3 is TGCGCCAGCAGAAGGATCGGGACAGGGGGAAACGAGCAGTACTTC. It specifies CASRRIGTGGNEQYF.

The sample holds one count of this clone. The chain is built from TRBV19 and TRBJ2-3; 11 positions match TRBD2. Germline V gives CDR1 LNHDA, CDR2 SQIVND (reference sequence). Trimming cost V 1 base and J 2 bases; bases outside gene matches: 11. The CDR3 runs 19 residues. The CDR3 DNA reads as TGTGCCAGTAGTATAGGGGGTCCCCTAGCGGGGGGAATCACAGATACGCAGTATTTT. Its protein is CASSIGGPLAGGITDTQYF.

The chain employs TRBV7-6 and TRBJ2-3, with 14 bases fitting TRBD2. V lost 5 bases and J lost 3; bases outside the gene matches: 7. CDR3 size: 17 residues. The germline V gene encodes CDR1 SGHVS and CDR2 FNYEAQ. CDR3 sequence: CASSRHRLAGGTDTQYF. The CDR3 nucleotides read TGTGCCAGCAGCCGTCACCGACTAGCGGGAGGGACAGATACGCAGTATTTT.

The genes are TRBV12-5 and TRBJ2-5, with D hard to call. The ends were cut back, 7 bases at V and 7 bases at J, with 13 bases in the middle. Per germline, CDR1 LGHNT and CDR2 FRNRAP. The CDR3 extends over 12 amino acids. In DNA form, the CDR3 reads TGTGCTAGTGCCAAGCTCCCCGGGACCCAGTACTTC. Encoded protein: CASAKLPGTQYF.